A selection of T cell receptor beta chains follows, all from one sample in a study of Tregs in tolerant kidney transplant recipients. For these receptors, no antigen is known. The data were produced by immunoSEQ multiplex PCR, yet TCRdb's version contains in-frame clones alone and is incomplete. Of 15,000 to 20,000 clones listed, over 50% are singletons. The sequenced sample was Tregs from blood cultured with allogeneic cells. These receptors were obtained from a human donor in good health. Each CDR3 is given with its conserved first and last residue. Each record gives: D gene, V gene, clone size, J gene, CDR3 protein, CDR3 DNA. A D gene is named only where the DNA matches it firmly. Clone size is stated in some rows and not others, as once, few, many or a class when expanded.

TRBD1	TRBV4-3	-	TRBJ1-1	CASSQAKKTGVNTEAFF	TGCGCCAGCAGCCAAGCAAAAAAGACAGGGGTGAACACTGAAGCTTTCTTT
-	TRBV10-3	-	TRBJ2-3	CAISEGWGEDTQYF	TGTGCCATCAGTGAGGGGTGGGGCGAAGATACGCAGTATTTT
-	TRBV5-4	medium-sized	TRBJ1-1	CASSFDLRGNTEAFF	TGTGCCAGCAGCTTCGATTTAAGGGGTAACACTGAAGCTTTCTTT
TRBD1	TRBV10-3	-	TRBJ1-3	CAISSQGTGNTIYF	TGTGCCATCAGTTCACAGGGGACCGGAAACACCATATATTTT
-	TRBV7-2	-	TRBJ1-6	CASSLRADNSPLHF	TGTGCCAGCAGCTTACGGGCAGATAATTCACCCCTCCACTTT
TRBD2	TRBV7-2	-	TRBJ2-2	CASSWTSGNTGELFF	TGTGCCAGCAGCTGGACTAGCGGGAACACCGGGGAGCTGTTTTTT
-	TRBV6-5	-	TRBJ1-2	CASSRGSYGYTF	TGTGCCAGCAGTCGGGGGTCCTATGGCTACACCTTC
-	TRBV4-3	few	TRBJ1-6	CASSQRGDSPLHF	TGCGCCAGCAGCCAACGAGGGGATTCACCCCTCCACTTT
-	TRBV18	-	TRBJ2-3	CASSPLGPFTDTQYF	TGTGCCAGCTCACCCCTAGGACCTTTCACAGATACGCAGTATTTT
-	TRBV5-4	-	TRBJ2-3	CASSGAGSFTDTQYF	TGTGCCAGCAGTGGGGCGGGTAGCTTCACAGATACGCAGTATTTT
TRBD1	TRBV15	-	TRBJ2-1	CATSRSGGSSYNEQFF	TGTGCCACCAGCAGATCAGGGGGCTCCTCCTACAATGAGCAGTTCTTC
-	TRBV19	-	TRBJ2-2	CASTRSFPGELFF	TGTGCCAGTACGAGGTCCTTCCCCGGGGAGCTGTTTTTT
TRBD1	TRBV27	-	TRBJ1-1	CASSRTGSLRGTEAFF	TGTGCCAGCAGTAGGACAGGGAGTCTTAGGGGCACTGAAGCTTTCTTT